The clone carrying this T cell receptor beta chain has more than one count but fewer than ten. Its antigen is undetermined. This entry belongs to a study of blood T cells in healthy people across ages. The CDR3 is made up of 15 amino acids. A J-beta primer mix and a sample-barcoded 5' primer were used in a second PCR of roughly 7 to 12 cycles. In TCRdb, the 5' RACE reads were re-called with MiXCR into one record per CDR3 protein. The table shows around 850,000 distinct CDR3 sequences, with under 40% occurring only once. The donors, healthy Caucasians from Russia, were aged roughly 6 to 90. Overall study findings and caveats: Both higher diversity and more naive CD4+ cells marked long-lived donors when set against aged donors. Age advanced and TCR beta diversity per million T cells fell, roughly linearly.

Sequencing was performed on blood. The chain couples TRBV21-1 to TRBJ2-3; the table calls TRBD1, which could not be checked here. TRBV21-1 counts as a pseudogene. The sequence was obtained from a man between 18 and 29 years old in good health. The CDR3 DNA is TGTGCCAGCAGACTCAGGGGCGATAGCACAGATACGCAGTATTTT. This sequence encodes CASRLRGDSTDTQYF.